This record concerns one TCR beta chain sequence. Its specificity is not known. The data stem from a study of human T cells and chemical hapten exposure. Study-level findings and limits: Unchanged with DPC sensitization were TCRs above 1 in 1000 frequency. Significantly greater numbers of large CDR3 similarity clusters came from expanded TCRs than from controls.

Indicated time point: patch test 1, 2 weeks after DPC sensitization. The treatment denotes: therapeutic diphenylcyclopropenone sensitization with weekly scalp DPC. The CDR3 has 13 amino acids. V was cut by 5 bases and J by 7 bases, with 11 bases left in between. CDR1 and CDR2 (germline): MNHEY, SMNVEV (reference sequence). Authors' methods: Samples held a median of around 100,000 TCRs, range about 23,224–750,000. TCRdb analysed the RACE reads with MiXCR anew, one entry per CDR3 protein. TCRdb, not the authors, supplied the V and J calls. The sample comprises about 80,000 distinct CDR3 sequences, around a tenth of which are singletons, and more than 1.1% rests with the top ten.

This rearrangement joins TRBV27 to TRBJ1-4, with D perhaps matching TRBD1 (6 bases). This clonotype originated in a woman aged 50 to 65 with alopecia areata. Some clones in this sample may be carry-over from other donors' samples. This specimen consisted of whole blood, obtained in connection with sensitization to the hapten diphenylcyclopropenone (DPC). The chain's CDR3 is CASSRGLGEKLFF. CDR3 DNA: TGTGCCAGCAGTCGGGGGCTCGGTGAAAAACTGTTTTTT. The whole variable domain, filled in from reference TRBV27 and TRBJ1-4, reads EAQVTQNPRYLITVTGKKLTVTCSQNMNHEYMSWYRQDPGLGLRQIYYSMNVEVTDKGDVPEGYKVSRKEKRNFPLILESPSPNQTSLYFCASSRGLGEKLFFGSGTQLSVL.